This TCR beta chain emerged from a study of cytomegalovirus exposure and HLA in healthy donors. Study-wide results and caveats: Available immune exposure information covered CMV serostatus only. TCR beta V- and J-gene trimming was later associated with a missense DCLRE1C variant. Relative to the approximately 680-donor mean, N-insertions were reportedly fewer in an Asian-associated ancestry cluster in a later analysis. TRBV6-2, TRBV6-3 and other indistinguishable V segments were excluded.

The primer mix had 60 Vbeta and 13 Jbeta primers. The method was immunoSEQ multiplex PCR; TCRdb's version includes in-frame clones alone and lacks a portion of them. The sample consists of approximately 150,000 clones, about 80% of them appearing once. Of note for this clone: Its antigen is still unknown.

The ends were cut back, 4 bases at V and 4 bases at J, with 16 bases in the middle. The CDR3 is made up of 16 amino acids. What was sequenced was PBMCs. The receptor was isolated from a man in his forties or fifties in good health and CMV-seronegative. The gene calls are TRBV23-1 and TRBJ1-4; weak D call: TRBD1 (5 bases). TRBV23-1 is treated as an ORF (open reading frame) with a function not yet certain. The DNA of the CDR3 is TGCGCCAGCAGTCCCCCGGGGGGGAACTATAATGAAAAACTGTTTTTT. This encodes CASSPPGGNYNEKLFF.